These T cell receptor beta chains were read from a single sample in a study of blood T cell repertoires in COVID-19. The method was immunoSEQ multiplex PCR; TCRdb's version includes in-frame clones alone and lacks a portion of them. The table lists about 300,000 clones, roughly nine tenths of them singletons. The sequenced material came from peripheral blood. These receptor sequences come from a woman in her 30s with COVID-19, enrolled during active disease. CDR3s include the opening cysteine and the closing phenylalanine or tryptophan. Each record gives: D gene, J gene, clone size, V gene, CDR3 DNA, CDR3 protein. D genes are given only for firm matches. Clone size, where shown, is once, few, many, or a class for clones that have expanded.

>-|TRBJ2-7|few|TRBV7-7
TGTGCCAGCAGCCCCATCACATTAACAGAAGAGCAGTACTTC
CASSPITLTEEQYF
>TRBD1|TRBJ1-1|-|TRBV29-1
TGCAGCGTTGAAGCGACAGGGGGTTTCACTGAAGCTTTCTTT
CSVEATGGFTEAFF
>TRBD2|TRBJ2-1|once|TRBV24-1
TGTGCCACCAGTGACTCCAGACTAGCGGGAGATAGCAATGAGCAGTTCTTC
CATSDSRLAGDSNEQFF
>TRBD1|TRBJ1-5|few|TRBV19
TGTGCCAGTAGTACACAGGGGAATCAGCCCCAGCATTTT
CASSTQGNQPQHF
>-|TRBJ1-4|-|TRBV12-3/TRBV12-4
TGTGCCAGCAGTTTTTCCCAGGGTGAAAAACTGTTTTTT
CASSFSQGEKLFF
>-|TRBJ2-7|-|TRBV28
TGTGCCAGCGGTAGCGCAAGTTTGTCCTACGAGCAGTACTTC
CASGSASLSYEQYF
>TRBD2|TRBJ2-5|-|TRBV11-2
TGTGCCAGCAGCTTGCTTAGCGGGAGGGGAGAGACCCAGTACTTC
CASSLLSGRGETQYF
>TRBD1|TRBJ2-3|-|TRBV5-1
TGCGCCAGCAGCCCAGACAGGGGGCTTGTGGATACGCAGTATTTT
CASSPDRGLVDTQYF
>-|TRBJ1-1|-|TRBV4-1
TGCGCCAGCAGCCAAATCTCTCTGAACACTGAAGCTTTCTTT
CASSQISLNTEAFF
>-|TRBJ1-1|-|TRBV29-1
TGCAGCGTTGAACAGGGTGGGAACACTGAAGCTTTCTTT
CSVEQGGNTEAFF